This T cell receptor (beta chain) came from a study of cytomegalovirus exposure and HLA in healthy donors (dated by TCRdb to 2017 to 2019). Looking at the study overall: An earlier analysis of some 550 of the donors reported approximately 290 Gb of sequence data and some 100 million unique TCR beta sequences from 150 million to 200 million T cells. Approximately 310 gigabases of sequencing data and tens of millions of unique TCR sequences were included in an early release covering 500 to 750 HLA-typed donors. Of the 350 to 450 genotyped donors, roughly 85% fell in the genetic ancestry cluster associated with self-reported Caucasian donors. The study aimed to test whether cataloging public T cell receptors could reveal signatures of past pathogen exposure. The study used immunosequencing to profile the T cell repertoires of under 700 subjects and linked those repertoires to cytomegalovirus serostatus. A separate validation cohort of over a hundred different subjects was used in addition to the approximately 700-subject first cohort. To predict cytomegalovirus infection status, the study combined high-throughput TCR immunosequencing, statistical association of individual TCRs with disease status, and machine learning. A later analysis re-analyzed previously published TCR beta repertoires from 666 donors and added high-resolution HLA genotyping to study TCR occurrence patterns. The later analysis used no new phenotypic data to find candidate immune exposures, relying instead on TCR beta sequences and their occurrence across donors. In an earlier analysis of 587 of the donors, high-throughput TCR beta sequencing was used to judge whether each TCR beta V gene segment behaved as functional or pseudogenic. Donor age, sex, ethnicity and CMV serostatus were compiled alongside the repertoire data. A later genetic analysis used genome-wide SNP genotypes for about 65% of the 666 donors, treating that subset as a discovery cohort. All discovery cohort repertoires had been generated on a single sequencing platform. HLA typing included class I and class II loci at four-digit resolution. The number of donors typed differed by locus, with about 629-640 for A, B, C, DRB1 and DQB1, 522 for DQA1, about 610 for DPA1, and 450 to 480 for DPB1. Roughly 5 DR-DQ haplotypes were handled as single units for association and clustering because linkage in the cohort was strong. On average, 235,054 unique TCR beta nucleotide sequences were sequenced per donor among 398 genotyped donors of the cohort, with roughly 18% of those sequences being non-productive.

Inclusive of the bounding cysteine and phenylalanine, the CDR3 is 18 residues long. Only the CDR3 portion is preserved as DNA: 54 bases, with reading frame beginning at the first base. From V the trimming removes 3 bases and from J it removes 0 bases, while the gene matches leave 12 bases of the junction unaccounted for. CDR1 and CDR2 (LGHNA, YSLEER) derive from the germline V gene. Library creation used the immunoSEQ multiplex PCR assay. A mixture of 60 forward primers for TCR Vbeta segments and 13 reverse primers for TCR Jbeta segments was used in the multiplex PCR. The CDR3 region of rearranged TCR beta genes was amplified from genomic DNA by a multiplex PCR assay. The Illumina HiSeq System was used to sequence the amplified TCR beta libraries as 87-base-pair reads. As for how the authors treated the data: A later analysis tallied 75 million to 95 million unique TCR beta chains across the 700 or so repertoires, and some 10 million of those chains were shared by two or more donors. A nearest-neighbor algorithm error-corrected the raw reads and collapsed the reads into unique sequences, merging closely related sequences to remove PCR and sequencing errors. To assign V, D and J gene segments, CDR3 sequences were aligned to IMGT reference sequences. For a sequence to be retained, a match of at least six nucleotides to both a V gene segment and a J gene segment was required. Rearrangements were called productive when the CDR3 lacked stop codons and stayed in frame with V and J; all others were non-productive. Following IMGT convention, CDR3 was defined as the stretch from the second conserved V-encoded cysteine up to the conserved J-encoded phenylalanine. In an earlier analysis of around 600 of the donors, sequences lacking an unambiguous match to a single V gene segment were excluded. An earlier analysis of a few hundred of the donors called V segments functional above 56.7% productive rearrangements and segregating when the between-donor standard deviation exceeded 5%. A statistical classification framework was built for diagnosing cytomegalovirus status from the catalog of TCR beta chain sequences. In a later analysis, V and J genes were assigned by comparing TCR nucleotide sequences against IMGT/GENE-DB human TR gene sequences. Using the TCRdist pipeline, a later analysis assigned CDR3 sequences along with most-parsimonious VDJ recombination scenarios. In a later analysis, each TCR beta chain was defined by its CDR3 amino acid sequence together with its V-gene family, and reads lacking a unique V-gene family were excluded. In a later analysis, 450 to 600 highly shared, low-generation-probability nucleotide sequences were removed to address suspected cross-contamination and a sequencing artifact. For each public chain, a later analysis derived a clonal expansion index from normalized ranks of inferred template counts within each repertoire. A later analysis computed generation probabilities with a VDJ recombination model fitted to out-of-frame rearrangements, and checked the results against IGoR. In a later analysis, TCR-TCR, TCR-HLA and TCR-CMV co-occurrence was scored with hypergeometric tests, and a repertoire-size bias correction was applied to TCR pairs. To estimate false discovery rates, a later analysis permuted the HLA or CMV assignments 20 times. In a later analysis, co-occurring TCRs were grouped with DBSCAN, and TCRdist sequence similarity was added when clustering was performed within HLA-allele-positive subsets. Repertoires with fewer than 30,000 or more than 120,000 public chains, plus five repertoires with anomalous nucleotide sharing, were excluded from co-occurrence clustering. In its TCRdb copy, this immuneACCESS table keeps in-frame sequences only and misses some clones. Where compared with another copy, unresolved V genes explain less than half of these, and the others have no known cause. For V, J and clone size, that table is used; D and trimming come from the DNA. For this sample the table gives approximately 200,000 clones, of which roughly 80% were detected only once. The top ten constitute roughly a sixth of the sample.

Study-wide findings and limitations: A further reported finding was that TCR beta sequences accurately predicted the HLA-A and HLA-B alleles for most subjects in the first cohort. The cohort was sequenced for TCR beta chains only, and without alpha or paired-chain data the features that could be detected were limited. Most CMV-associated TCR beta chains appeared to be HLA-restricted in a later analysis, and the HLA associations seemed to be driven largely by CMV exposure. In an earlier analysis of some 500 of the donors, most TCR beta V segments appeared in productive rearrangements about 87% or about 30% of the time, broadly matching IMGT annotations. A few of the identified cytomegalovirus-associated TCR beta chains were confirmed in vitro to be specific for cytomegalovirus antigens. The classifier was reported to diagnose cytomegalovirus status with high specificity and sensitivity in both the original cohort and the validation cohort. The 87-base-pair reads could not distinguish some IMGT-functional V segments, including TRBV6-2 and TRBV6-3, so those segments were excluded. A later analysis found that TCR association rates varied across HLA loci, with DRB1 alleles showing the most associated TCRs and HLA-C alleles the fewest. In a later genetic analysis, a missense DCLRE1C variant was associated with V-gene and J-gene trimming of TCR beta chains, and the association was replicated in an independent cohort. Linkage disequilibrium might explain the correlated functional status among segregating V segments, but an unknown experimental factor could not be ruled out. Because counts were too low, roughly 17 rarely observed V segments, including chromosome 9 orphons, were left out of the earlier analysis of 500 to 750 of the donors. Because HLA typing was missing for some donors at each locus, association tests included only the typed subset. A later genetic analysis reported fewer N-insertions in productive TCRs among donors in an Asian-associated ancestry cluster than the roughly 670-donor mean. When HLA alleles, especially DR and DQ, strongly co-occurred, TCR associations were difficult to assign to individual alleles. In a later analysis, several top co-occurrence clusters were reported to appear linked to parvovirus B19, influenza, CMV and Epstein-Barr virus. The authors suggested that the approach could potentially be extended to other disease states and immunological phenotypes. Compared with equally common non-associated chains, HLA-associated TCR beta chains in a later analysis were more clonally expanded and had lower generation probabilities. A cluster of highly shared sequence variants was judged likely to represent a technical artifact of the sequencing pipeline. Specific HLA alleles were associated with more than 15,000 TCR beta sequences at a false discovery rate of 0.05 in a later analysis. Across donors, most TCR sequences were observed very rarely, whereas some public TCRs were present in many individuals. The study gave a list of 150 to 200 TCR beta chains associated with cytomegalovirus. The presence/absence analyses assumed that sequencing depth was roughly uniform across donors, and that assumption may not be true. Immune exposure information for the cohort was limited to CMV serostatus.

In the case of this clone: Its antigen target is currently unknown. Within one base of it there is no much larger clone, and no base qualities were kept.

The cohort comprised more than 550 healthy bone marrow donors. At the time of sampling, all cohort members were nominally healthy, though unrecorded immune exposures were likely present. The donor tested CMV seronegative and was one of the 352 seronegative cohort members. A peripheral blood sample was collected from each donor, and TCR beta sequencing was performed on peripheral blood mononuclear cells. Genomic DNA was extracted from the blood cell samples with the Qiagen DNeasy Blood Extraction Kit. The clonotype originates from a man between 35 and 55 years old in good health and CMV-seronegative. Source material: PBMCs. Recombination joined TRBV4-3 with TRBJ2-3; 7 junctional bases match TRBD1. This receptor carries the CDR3 CASSQGATGSASTDTQYF. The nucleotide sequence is TGCGCCAGCAGCCAGGGTGCGACAGGGAGTGCTAGCACAGATACGCAGTATTTT.